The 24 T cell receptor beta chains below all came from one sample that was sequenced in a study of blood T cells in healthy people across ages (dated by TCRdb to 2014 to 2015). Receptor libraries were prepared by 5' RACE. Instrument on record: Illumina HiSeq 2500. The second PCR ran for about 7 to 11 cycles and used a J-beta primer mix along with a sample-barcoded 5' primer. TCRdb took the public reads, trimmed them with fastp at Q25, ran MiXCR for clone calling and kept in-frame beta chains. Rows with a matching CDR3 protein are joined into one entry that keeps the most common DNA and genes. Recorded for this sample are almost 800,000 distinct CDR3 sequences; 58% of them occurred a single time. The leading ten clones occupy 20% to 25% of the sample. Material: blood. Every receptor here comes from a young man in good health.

The CDR3 DNA follows: TGTGCCTCCGGGACCTGGGGCGAGCAGTACTTC. It yields the protein CASGTWGEQYF. The V gene is TRBV27, the J gene TRBJ2-7; either TRBD1 or TRBD2 may supply D (5 bases each). CDR3 length equals 11 residues. Germline V gene lookup returns CDR1 MNHEY and CDR2 SMNVEV (reference sequence). The V end was cut by 11 bases, the J end by 6 bases, with 14 bases between.

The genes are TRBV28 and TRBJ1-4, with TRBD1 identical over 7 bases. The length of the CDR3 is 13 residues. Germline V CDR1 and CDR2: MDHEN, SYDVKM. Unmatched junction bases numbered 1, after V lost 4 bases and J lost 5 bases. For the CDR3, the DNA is TGTGCCAGCAGTTCAGGGGGGAATGAAAAACTGTTTTTT. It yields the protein CASSSGGNEKLFF.

The DNA of the CDR3 is TGTGCCAGCAGCCCCCTGGGGCGGGAGAGTAGCACAGATACGCAGTATTTT. Amino acids: CASSPLGRESSTDTQYF. The gene calls are TRBV12-3 or TRBV12-4 and TRBJ2-3; TRBD2 aligns across 7 bases. The CDR3 consists of 17 residues. After removal of 6 bases from V and 0 bases from J, the junction contained 12 bases not matched to a gene.

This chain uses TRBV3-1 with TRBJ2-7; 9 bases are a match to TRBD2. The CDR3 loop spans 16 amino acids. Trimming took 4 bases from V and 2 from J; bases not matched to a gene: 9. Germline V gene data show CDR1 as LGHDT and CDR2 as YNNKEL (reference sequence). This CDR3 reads CASSPYSGLAAYEQYF. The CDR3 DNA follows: TGTGCCAGCAGCCCGTACTCGGGACTAGCCGCCTACGAGCAGTACTTC.

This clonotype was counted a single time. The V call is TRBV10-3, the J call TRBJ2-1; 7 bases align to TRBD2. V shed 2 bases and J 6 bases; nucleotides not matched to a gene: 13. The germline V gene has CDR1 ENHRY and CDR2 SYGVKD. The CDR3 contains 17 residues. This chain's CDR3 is CAISEGTCGSKGNEQFF. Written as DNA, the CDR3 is TGTGCCATCAGTGAGGGCACTTGCGGGAGTAAGGGCAATGAGCAGTTCTTC.

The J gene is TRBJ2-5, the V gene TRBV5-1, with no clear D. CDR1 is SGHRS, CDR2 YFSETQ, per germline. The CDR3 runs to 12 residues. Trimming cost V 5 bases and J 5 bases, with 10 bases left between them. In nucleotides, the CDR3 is TGCGCCAGCAGACTTGCAATGGAGACCCAGTACTTC. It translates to CASRLAMETQYF.

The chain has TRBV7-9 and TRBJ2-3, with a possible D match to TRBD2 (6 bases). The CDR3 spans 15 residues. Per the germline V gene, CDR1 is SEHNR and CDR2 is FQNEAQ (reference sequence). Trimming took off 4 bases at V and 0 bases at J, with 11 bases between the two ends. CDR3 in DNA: TGTGCCAGCAGCTGGGGGGACTTTAGCACAGATACGCAGTATTTT. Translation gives CASSWGDFSTDTQYF. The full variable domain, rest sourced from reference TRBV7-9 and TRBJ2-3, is DTGVSQNPRHKITKRGQNVTFRCDPISEHNRLYWYRQTLGQGPEFLTYFQNEAQLEKSRLLSDRFSAERPKGSFSTLEIQRTEQGDSAMYLCASSWGDFSTDTQYFGPGTRLTVL.

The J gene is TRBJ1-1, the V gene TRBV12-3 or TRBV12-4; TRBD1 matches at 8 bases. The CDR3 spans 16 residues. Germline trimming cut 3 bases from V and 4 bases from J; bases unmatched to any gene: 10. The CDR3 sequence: CASSLLTGGFRTEAFF. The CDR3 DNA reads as TGTGCCAGCAGTTTGTTAACAGGGGGTTTCCGCACTGAAGCTTTCTTT.

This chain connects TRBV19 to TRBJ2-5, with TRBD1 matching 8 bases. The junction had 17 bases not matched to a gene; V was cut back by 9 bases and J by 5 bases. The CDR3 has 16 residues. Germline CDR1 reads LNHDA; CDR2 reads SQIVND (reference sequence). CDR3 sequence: CASRRKGQVGEETQYF. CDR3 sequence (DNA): TGTGCCAGCCGACGAAAGGGACAGGTTGGAGAGGAGACCCAGTACTTC.

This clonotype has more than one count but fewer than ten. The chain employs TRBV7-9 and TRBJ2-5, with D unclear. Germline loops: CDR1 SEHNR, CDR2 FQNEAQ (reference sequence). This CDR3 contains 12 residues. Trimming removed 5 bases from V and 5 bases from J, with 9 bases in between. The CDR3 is CASSAWAETQYF. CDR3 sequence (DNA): TGTGCCAGCAGCGCTTGGGCTGAGACCCAGTACTTC.

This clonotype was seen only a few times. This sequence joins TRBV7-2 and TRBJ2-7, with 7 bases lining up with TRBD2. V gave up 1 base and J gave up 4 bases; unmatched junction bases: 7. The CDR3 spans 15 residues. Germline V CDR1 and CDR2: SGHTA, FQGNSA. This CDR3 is CASSLVAGLGYEQYF. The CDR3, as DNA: TGTGCCAGCAGCTTAGTAGCGGGTCTCGGGTACGAGCAGTACTTC.

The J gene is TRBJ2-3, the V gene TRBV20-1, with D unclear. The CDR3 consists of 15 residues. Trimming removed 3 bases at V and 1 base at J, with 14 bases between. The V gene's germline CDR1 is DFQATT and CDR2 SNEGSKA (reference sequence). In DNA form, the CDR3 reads TGCAGTGCTAGTGAATGGCCAAAAGGCACAGATACGCAGTATTTT. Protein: CSASEWPKGTDTQYF.

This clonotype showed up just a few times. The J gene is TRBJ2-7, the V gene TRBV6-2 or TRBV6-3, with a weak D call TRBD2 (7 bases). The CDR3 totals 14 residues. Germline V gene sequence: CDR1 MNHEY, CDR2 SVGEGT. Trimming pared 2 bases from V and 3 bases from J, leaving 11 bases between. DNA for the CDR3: TGTGCCAGCAGTTACACGGGGGGCCTCTACGAGCAGTACTTC. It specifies CASSYTGGLYEQYF.

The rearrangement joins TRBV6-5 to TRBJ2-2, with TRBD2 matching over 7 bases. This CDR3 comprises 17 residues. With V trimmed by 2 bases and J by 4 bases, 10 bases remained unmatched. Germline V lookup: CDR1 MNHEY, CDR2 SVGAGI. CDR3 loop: CASSYLSRLASTGELFF. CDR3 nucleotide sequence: TGTGCCAGCAGTTACCTATCAAGACTAGCTAGCACCGGGGAGCTGTTTTTT.

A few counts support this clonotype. The CDR3 here is CAISEASTDTQYF. The DNA for the CDR3 is TGTGCCATCAGTGAGGCTAGCACAGATACGCAGTATTTT. V and J are TRBV10-3 and TRBJ2-3; D is unresolved. The length of the CDR3 is 13 residues. V was clipped by 2 bases and J by 0 bases, with 3 bases between them. Germline V CDR1 and CDR2: ENHRY, SYGVKD.

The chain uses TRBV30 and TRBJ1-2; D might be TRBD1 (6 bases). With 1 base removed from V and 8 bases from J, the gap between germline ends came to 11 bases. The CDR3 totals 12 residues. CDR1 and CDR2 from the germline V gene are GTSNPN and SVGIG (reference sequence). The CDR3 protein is CAWSGRGGGYTF. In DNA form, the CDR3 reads TGTGCCTGGAGTGGCAGGGGAGGAGGCTACACCTTC.

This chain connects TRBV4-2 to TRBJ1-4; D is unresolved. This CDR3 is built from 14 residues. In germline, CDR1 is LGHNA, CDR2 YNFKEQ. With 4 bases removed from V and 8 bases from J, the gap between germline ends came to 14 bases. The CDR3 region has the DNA TGTGCCAGCAGCCCCCCGAGCCTCGGCGAAAAACTGTTTTTT. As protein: CASSPPSLGEKLFF.

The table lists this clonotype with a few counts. In DNA, the CDR3 is TGTGCCAGCAGCCAATTTTTAGGACCCGGGACCTACGAGCAGTACTTC. Translated, it gives CASSQFLGPGTYEQYF. This chain connects TRBV3-1 to TRBJ2-7; tentative D call: TRBD2 (5 bases). The V end lost 2 bases, the J end lost 2 bases, and 16 bases lay between the germline ends. Germline V gene sequence: CDR1 LGHDT, CDR2 YNNKEL (reference sequence). The CDR3 runs 16 residues.

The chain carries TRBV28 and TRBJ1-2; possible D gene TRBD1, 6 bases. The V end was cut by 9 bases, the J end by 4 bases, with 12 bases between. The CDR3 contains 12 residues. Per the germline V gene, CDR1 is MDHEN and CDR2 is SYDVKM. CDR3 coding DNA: TGTGCCAGTACTACAGGGAGCTATGGCTACACCTTC. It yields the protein CASTTGSYGYTF.

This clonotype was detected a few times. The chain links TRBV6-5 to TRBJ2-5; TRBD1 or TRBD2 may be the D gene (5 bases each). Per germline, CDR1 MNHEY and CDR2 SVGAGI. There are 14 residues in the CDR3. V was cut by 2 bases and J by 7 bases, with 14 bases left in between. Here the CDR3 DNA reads TGTGCCAGCAGTTACGAGGGACGGCCGGGGACCCAGTACTTC. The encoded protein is CASSYEGRPGTQYF.

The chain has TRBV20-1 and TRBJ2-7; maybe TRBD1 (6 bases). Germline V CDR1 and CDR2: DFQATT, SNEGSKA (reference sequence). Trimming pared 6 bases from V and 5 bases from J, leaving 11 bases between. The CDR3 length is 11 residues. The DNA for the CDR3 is TGCAGTGCCACACAGGGCCACGAGCAGTACTTC. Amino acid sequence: CSATQGHEQYF.

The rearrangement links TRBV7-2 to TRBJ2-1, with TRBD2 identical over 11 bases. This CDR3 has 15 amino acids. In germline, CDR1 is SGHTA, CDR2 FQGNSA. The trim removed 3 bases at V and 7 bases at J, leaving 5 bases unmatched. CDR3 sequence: CASSFLLAGANEQFF. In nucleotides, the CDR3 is TGTGCCAGCAGCTTCTTACTAGCGGGAGCAAATGAGCAGTTCTTC.

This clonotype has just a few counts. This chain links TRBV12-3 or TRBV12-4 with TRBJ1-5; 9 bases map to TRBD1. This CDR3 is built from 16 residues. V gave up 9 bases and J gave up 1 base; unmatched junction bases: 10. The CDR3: CASTDRGDRSNQPQHF. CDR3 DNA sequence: TGTGCCAGTACGGACAGGGGAGATCGGAGCAATCAGCCCCAGCATTTT.

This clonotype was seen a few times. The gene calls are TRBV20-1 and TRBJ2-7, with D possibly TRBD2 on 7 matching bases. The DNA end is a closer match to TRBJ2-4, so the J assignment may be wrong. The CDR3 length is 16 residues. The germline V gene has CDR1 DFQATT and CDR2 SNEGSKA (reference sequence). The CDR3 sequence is CSARHPDSPREDIQYF. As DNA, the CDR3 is TGCAGTGCTAGACACCCGGACAGCCCCCGGGAGGACATTCAGTACTTC.